Below are 32 T cell receptor beta chains sequenced from a single sample in a study of a mutant IDH1 vaccine in newly diagnosed glioma. Which antigens these TCRs recognize remains unknown. Generated by immunoSEQ multiplex PCR, the TCRdb table keeps only in-frame clones and is missing some. The table shows tens of thousands of clones, with approximately 87% occurring only once. Time point denoted: week 23, last vaccination. Every vaccine dose comprised 300 ug of mutant IDH1 20-mer peptide plus topical imiquimod. The sample consisted of PBMCs, taken from a glioma patient whose treatment included an IDH1 peptide vaccine. All receptors come from a man between 18 and 35 years old with glioma.

The J gene is TRBJ2-5, the V gene TRBV28; TRBD1 agrees at 7 bases. Germline assignment: CDR1 MDHEN and CDR2 SYDVKM. V lost 1 base, J lost 2 bases, and 4 bases stayed unmatched. This CDR3 is 15 amino acids long. This chain's CDR3 is CASSLLTGNQETQYF. Written as DNA, the CDR3 is TGTGCCAGCAGTTTATTGACAGGGAATCAAGAGACCCAGTACTTC. The full variable domain, with the rest looked up from reference TRBV28 and TRBJ2-5, is DVKVTQSSRYLVKRTGEKVFLECVQDMDHENMFWYRQDPGLGLRLIYFSYDVKMKEKGDIPEGYSVSREKKERFSLILESASTNQTSMYLCASSLLTGNQETQYFGPGTRLLVL.

V usage is TRBV9 and J usage is TRBJ2-5, with 7 positions matching TRBD1. This CDR3 has 14 residues. CDR1 is SGDLS and CDR2 is YYNGEE in the germline V gene. Unmatched junction bases numbered 7, after V lost 3 bases and J lost 5 bases. This chain's CDR3 is CASSGETGLETQYF. Written as DNA, the CDR3 is TGTGCCAGCAGCGGAGAGACAGGGTTGGAGACCCAGTACTTC.

The V call is TRBV6-1, the J call TRBJ2-7; D not certain. The V end lost 9 bases, the J end lost 1 base, and 19 bases lay between the germline ends. Germline V lookup: CDR1 MNHNS, CDR2 SASEGT. The CDR3 is 15 residues long. CDR3 residues: CASQARRVRSYEQYF. The CDR3, as DNA: TGTGCCAGTCAAGCTCGTCGGGTAAGGTCCTACGAGCAGTACTTC.

Written as DNA, the CDR3 is TGTGCCAGCAGACCTACAGGGAAGGGTGAAAAACTGTTTTTT. It specifies CASRPTGKGEKLFF. The chain joins TRBV6-5 to TRBJ1-4; TRBD1 might be the D (6 bases). The germline V and J ends were trimmed by 6 bases and 7 bases, with 15 bases remaining between them. CDR1 and CDR2 from the germline V gene are MNHEY and SVGAGI. The CDR3 totals 14 residues.

The V gene is TRBV19, the J gene TRBJ1-1; 7 nucleotides align to TRBD1. The CDR3 consists of 16 residues. Germline V gene lookup returns CDR1 LNHDA and CDR2 SQIVND (reference sequence). J lost 0 bases, V lost 7 bases, and 11 bases had no gene match. CDR3 in amino acids: CASTLQGTAMNTEAFF. DNA of the CDR3: TGTGCCAGTACCTTACAAGGGACAGCGATGAACACTGAAGCTTTCTTT.

The chain is built from TRBV30 and TRBJ2-1; 13 nucleotides match TRBD2. Germline V gene data show CDR1 as GTSNPN and CDR2 as SVGIG (reference sequence). CDR3 length: 15 amino acids. V shed 4 bases, J shed 8 bases, and the junction held 8 bases outside the gene matches. The CDR3 DNA reads TGTGCCTGGAATTCCGGACTAGCGGGAGCCGATGAGCAGTTCTTC. It translates to CAWNSGLAGADEQFF.

The CDR3 region is CAWSFWDRRYGYTF. Here the CDR3 DNA reads TGTGCCTGGAGTTTTTGGGACAGGAGATATGGCTACACCTTC. The gene calls are TRBV30 and TRBJ1-2; TRBD1 matches at 8 bases. Germline trimming cut 2 bases from V and 5 bases from J; bases unmatched to any gene: 7. The length of the CDR3 is 14 residues. Germline-derived CDR1 and CDR2 are GTSNPN and SVGIG (reference sequence).

The chain employs TRBV5-1 and TRBJ1-1; possible D gene TRBD1, 6 bases. CDR3 length equals 13 residues. Trimming took 2 bases from V and 4 from J, leaving 9 bases between them. Germline assignment: CDR1 SGHRS and CDR2 YFSETQ. In DNA form, the CDR3 reads TGCGCCAGCAGCTTTCTAGGGGGCACTGAAGCTTTCTTT. This encodes CASSFLGGTEAFF.

The chain has TRBV11-2 and TRBJ1-1; D uncertain. The CDR3 runs to 13 residues. V was shortened by 8 bases and J by 3 bases, with 13 bases between the two germline ends. CDR1 and CDR2 from the germline V gene are SGHAT and FQNNGV. The CDR3, as DNA: TGTGCCAGCTCGCCACGGGTCGACACTGAAGCTTTCTTT. This sequence encodes CASSPRVDTEAFF.

The chain is built from TRBV7-2 and TRBJ1-2; D unclear. This CDR3 spans 12 amino acids. Trimming left V 5 bases short and J 8 bases short, with 12 bases between. Germline values: CDR1 SGHTA, CDR2 FQGNSA. The CDR3 is CASSRPSGGYTF. CDR3 in DNA: TGTGCCAGCAGCCGACCTTCGGGGGGCTACACCTTC.

The gene calls are TRBV19 and TRBJ1-1, with unresolved D. The CDR3 spans 13 residues. The germline V gene encodes CDR1 LNHDA and CDR2 SQIVND (reference sequence). The V end was cut by 4 bases, the J end by 3 bases, with 9 bases between. Here the CDR3 reads CASSRQVDTEAFF. CDR3 nucleotide sequence: TGTGCCAGTAGTAGGCAGGTTGACACTGAAGCTTTCTTT.

The CDR3 reads CASSYDGGANEKLFF. For the CDR3, the DNA is TGTGCCAGCAGCTACGACGGGGGGGCTAATGAAAAACTGTTTTTT. This chain links TRBV9 with TRBJ1-4, with D perhaps TRBD1 (5 bases). CDR3 length: 15 amino acids. Germline V CDR1 and CDR2: SGDLS, YYNGEE. V lost 4 bases and J 3 bases, leaving 13 bases between the germline ends.

V usage is TRBV7-2 and J usage is TRBJ2-5, with 8 nucleotides matching TRBD2. The V segment lost 5 bases and the J segment 9 bases; nucleotides outside the gene matches: 11. The CDR3 has 14 residues. From germline, CDR1 is SGHTA and CDR2 FQGNSA. The CDR3 is CASSRGGTPGAQYF. DNA of the CDR3: TGTGCCAGCAGCCGGGGGGGAACACCAGGGGCCCAGTACTTC.

The V gene is TRBV6-6, the J gene TRBJ2-7, with 9 positions matching TRBD1. V lost 0 bases to trimming and J lost 2 bases; unmatched junction nucleotides: 2. Per germline, CDR1 MNHNY and CDR2 SVGAGI (reference sequence). CDR3 length: 15 residues. The CDR3 is CASSYSTGGAYEQYF. In nucleotides, the CDR3 is TGTGCCAGCAGTTACTCGACAGGGGGGGCCTACGAGCAGTACTTC.

This sequence joins TRBV9 and TRBJ2-3; tentative D call: TRBD2 (7 bases). The germline V and J ends were trimmed by 6 bases and 3 bases, with 20 bases remaining between them. This CDR3 is built from 16 residues. Germline assignment: CDR1 SGDLS and CDR2 YYNGEE. CDR3 bases: TGTGCCAGCACCCCTCGATGGGGGGGGGCAACAGATACGCAGTATTTT. It yields the protein CASTPRWGGATDTQYF.

This sequence joins TRBV19 and TRBJ2-3; 8 positions agree with TRBD1. CDR3 length: 15 residues. CDR1 is LNHDA and CDR2 is SQIVND in the germline V gene (reference sequence). V lost 2 bases and J lost 4; bases outside the gene matches: 5. CDR3 nucleotide sequence: TGTGCCAGTAGTATACAGGGGGCAGGGTCAGATACGCAGTATTTT. Translated: CASSIQGAGSDTQYF.

The rearrangement joins TRBV7-2 to TRBJ1-2; D is uncertain. From germline, CDR1 is SGHTA and CDR2 FQGNSA. Trimming cost V 5 bases and J 6 bases, with 19 bases left between them. This CDR3 contains 15 residues. The CDR3 DNA reads as TGTGCCAGCAGCCCAAGACCCCGAGGTGGGGATGGCTACACCTTC. Its protein is CASSPRPRGGDGYTF.

The chain joins TRBV5-1 to TRBJ2-7; D unclear. Germline CDR1 and CDR2: SGHRS and YFSETQ. The germline V and J ends were trimmed by 4 bases and 3 bases, with 8 bases remaining between them. This CDR3 comprises 12 residues. In DNA, the CDR3 is TGCGCCAGCAGCCACACGGGCTACGAGCAGTACTTC. It yields the protein CASSHTGYEQYF. The full variable domain, rest sourced from reference TRBV5-1 and TRBJ2-7, is KAGVTQTPRYLIKTRGQQVTLSCSPISGHRSVSWYQQTPGQGLQFLFEYFSETQRNKGNFPGRFSGRQFSNSRSEMNVSTLELGDSALYLCASSHTGYEQYFGPGTRLTVT.

The gene calls are TRBV19 and TRBJ1-5; D gene uncertain. The CDR3 contains 12 residues. V gave up 10 bases and J gave up 3 bases, with 10 bases separating them. Germline loops: CDR1 LNHDA, CDR2 SQIVND (reference sequence). The CDR3 nucleotides read TGTGCCACCACAACGCTCAATCAGCCCCAGCATTTT. Protein product: CATTTLNQPQHF.

The chain is built from TRBV27 and TRBJ1-2, with D tentatively TRBD1 (5 bases). V lost 5 bases and J lost 2, with 15 bases in between. The germline CDR1 and CDR2 sequences are MNHEY and SMNVEV (reference sequence). The CDR3 runs to 15 residues. The CDR3 DNA reads TGTGCCAGCAGTCTCAGGGCAGGGTCGAACTATGGCTACACCTTC. Amino acids: CASSLRAGSNYGYTF.

The chain employs TRBV6-5 and TRBJ2-1, with TRBD1 matching 9 bases. Losses at the gene ends were 6 bases for V and 4 bases for J; bases not matched to a gene: 7. The length of the CDR3 is 15 residues. Germline-derived CDR1 and CDR2 are MNHEY and SVGAGI. The CDR3 reads CASRLSGTGYNEQFF. For the CDR3, the DNA is TGTGCCAGCAGGCTATCCGGGACAGGGTACAATGAGCAGTTCTTC.

The rearrangement links TRBV4-2 to TRBJ2-1, with 9 bases fitting TRBD2. Germline CDR1 LGHNA, CDR2 YNFKEQ. V lost 4 bases, J lost 4 bases, and 2 bases stayed unmatched. The CDR3 spans 14 residues. CDR3 DNA: TGTGCCAGCAGCCGCCTAGCGGGATACAATGAGCAGTTCTTC. Amino acid sequence: CASSRLAGYNEQFF.

The V call is TRBV10-3, the J call TRBJ1-2, with D uncertain. Germline CDR1 reads ENHRY; CDR2 reads SYGVKD. CDR3 length: 12 amino acids. Trimming removed 7 bases from V and 4 bases from J, with 10 bases in between. CDR3 bases: TGTGCCATCAAGTGGGGAGCCTATGGCTACACCTTC. Translated, it gives CAIKWGAYGYTF.

The rearrangement joins TRBV23-1 to TRBJ2-7, with D maybe TRBD2 (5 bases). TRBV23-1 is identified as an open reading frame with a role that is uncertain. This CDR3 comprises 14 residues. Trimming removed 4 bases from V and 3 bases from J, with 13 bases in between. DNA of the CDR3: TGCGCCAGCAGTCCGGGGTTGCAGATCTACGAGCAGTACTTC. It encodes CASSPGLQIYEQYF.

V and J are TRBV19 and TRBJ2-7; the match to TRBD1 covers 7 bases. V trimming: 5 bases; J trimming: 3 bases; junction bases outside the gene matches: 7. CDR3 length: 14 amino acids. Looked up from germline, CDR1 is LNHDA and CDR2 is SQIVND (reference sequence). CDR3 in DNA: TGTGCCAGTAGTTCCAGGACAGGTCTCTACGAGCAGTACTTC. This translates into CASSSRTGLYEQYF.

This chain connects TRBV4-2 to TRBJ1-3; D possibly corresponds to TRBD1 (5 bases). The CDR3 runs 19 residues. Germline CDR1 and CDR2: LGHNA and YNFKEQ. The V and J ends lost 5 bases and 0 bases respectively, with 23 bases between them. The CDR3 loop is CASSKQGPNSFLSGNTIYF. In nucleotides, the CDR3 is TGTGCCAGCAGCAAGCAGGGACCGAATTCTTTCCTCTCTGGAAACACCATATATTTT.

This CDR3 is CAWKKGTGELFF. The CDR3 nucleotides are TGTGCCTGGAAAAAAGGCACCGGGGAGCTGTTTTTT. The chain joins TRBV30 to TRBJ2-2; D not resolved. The CDR3 is 12 residues long. Trimming left V 4 bases short and J 4 bases short, with 7 bases between. Germline loops: CDR1 GTSNPN, CDR2 SVGIG (reference sequence).

CDR3 DNA sequence: TGTGCCAGCAGCTGGCGGGGGACAGGGAGGTATCACGAGCAGTACTTC. Its protein is CASSWRGTGRYHEQYF. The rearrangement joins TRBV5-6 to TRBJ2-7; TRBD1 matches 9 bases. J lost 5 bases, V lost 3 bases, and 12 bases had no gene match. The CDR3 has 16 residues. The germline V gene has CDR1 SGHDT and CDR2 YYEEEE.

This chain uses TRBV4-3 with TRBJ1-1; perhaps TRBD1 as D (5 bases). From germline, CDR1 is LGHNA and CDR2 YSLEER. The V end lost 0 bases, the J end lost 2 bases, and 10 bases lay between the germline ends. This CDR3 has 15 amino acids. The CDR3 region has the DNA TGCGCCAGCAGCCAAGATCGCAGGGCAAACACTGAAGCTTTCTTT. Translation gives CASSQDRRANTEAFF.

The V gene is TRBV5-1, the J gene TRBJ1-6; 8 bases agree with TRBD1. Germline V gene data show CDR1 as SGHRS and CDR2 as YFSETQ. This CDR3 spans 15 amino acids. V shed 4 bases and J 7 bases; nucleotides not matched to a gene: 7. The chain's CDR3 is CASSLRTGTNSPLHF. CDR3 DNA sequence: TGCGCCAGCAGCCTAAGGACAGGGACGAATTCACCCCTCCACTTT.

The rearrangement uses TRBV4-3 and TRBJ1-1; D is perhaps TRBD1 (5 bases). V was clipped by 1 base and J by 3 bases, with 15 bases between them. CDR1 and CDR2 from the germline V gene are LGHNA and YSLEER. The CDR3 totals 16 residues. The chain's CDR3 is CASSQGQSSGDTEAFF. CDR3 nucleotide sequence: TGCGCCAGCAGCCAAGGACAGAGTTCGGGAGACACTGAAGCTTTCTTT.

The chain has TRBV19 and TRBJ2-7; D possibly corresponds to TRBD1 (5 bases). From germline, CDR1 is LNHDA and CDR2 SQIVND (reference sequence). The CDR3 runs to 12 residues. Between the trimmed V and J ends, which lost 6 bases and 1 base, there was a span of 7 bases. DNA of the CDR3: TGTGCCAGTAGCCCAGGGTCCTACGAGCAGTACTTC. Protein sequence: CASSPGSYEQYF.